A selection of T cell receptor beta chains follows, all from one sample in a study of neurological immune-mediated disorders. TCRdb re-called the 5' RACE reads through MiXCR, storing one row per CDR3 protein. The sample holds about 50,000 distinct CDR3 sequences; more than 8.5% are singletons and the top ten take approximately 1.5%. Sequencing was performed on PBMCs. The receptors were sampled from a middle-aged woman in good health. CDR3s leave out the opening cysteine and the closing phenylalanine or tryptophan.

TRBV4-3	ASSQRLAYEQY
TRBV20-1	SARGRSSYNEQF
TRBV4-3	ASSQEVGITNYGYT
TRBV7-2	ASSGDRAVWH
TRBV5-5	ASSLDPKETQY
TRBV5-1	ASSDDRDLYEQY
TRBV20-1	SARGTGTGDTEAF
TRBV9	ASSVAASGYNEQF
TRBV5-1	ASSRGPGASGQETQY
TRBV14	ASSPWGTGPGTEAF
TRBV6-5	ASSYVGQAYNSPLH
TRBV3-1	ASSQDLSGRGHEQF
TRBV7-9	ASSYTLEVVAAEAF
TRBV20-1	SARDRAGETSPLH
TRBV6-5	ASSTREFATQY
TRBV5-6	ASSLGYRGAKNIQY
TRBV12-3/TRBV12-4	ASSPWTGATEAF
TRBV29-1	SVKSGRVGTEAF
TRBV5-1	ASSLAPGGGEQY
TRBV5-1	ASSLGGGLSYNEQF